This TCR beta chain was captured by sequencing in a study of T-cell reconstitution after alpha-beta-depleted transplantation in children (dated by TCRdb to the mid-2010s). Notes on the research overall: Using TCR repertoire profiling, the study followed T-cell immune reconstitution in a quantitative way in children after TCRalphabeta/CD19-depleted allogeneic hematopoietic cell transplantation.

Study-wide conclusions, independent of this receptor: The apparently early recovery of alphabetaT-cell counts about two months after transplant reportedly depended on only several hundred rapidly expanded clones that came from non-depleted graft cells. In some patients, high TCRbeta diversity at day 60 was attributed to recipient T cells and intrathymic progenitors that had survived conditioning. Hyperexpanded clone frequencies declined over subsequent months; after one year, T-cell counts and TCRbeta diversity were mostly attributed to newly produced T cells.

This clonotype was counted ten times or more. Its antigen specificity is not known. Base qualities are not recorded, but no much larger clone differs from it by a single base. The treatment or condition label, read with the paper, signifies: allogeneic hematopoietic cell transplantation with graft depleted of TCRalphabeta T cells and CD19 B cells. Transplant recipients were children who received TCRalphabeta/CD19-depleted allogeneic hematopoietic cell grafts. The library was made by PCR. This sample was sequenced with an Illumina HiSeq 2500. To normalize quantification of the TCRbeta repertoire, the TCR libraries were built with molecular barcoding that relied on unique molecular identifiers. The public reads were reprocessed in TCRdb via fastp at Q25 and MiXCR, keeping in-frame beta chains. Each CDR3 protein appears once, grouped with its most common genes and DNA. The sample has about 200,000 distinct CDR3 sequences on record, about 7% of them singletons. About 5.9% of the sample is taken by the ten largest.

According to the germline V gene, CDR1 reads WSHSY and CDR2 reads SAAADI. Measured from the cysteine to the phenylalanine, the CDR3 is 14 residues long. Only the CDR3 region is kept as DNA, spanning 42 bases read in frame from base 1. The junction shows trimming of 0 bases on V and 7 bases on J, plus 12 bases between the germline ends. The sequencing used PBMCs, collected before TCRalphabeta/CD19-depleted stem cell transplant. This TCR derives from a boy between 2 and 10 years old with acute lymphoblastic leukemia, due to receive a stem cell transplant. This receptor chain uses TRBV10-2 and TRBJ1-2, and possibly TRBD1, on 5 matching bases. CDR3 sequence: CASSESWRDGGYTF. At the DNA level, the sequence is TGCGCCAGCAGTGAGTCGTGGAGGGACGGTGGCTACACCTTC.